This T cell receptor (delta chain) was captured in a study of γδ T cells in repeated Plasmodium falciparum infection. Study as a whole: Over around 630 days, donors received four mosquito-bite P. falciparum NF54 infections.

The CDR3 runs to 19 residues. Germline CDR1 is TSWWSYY and CDR2 is QGS. The trim removed 2 bases at V and 10 bases at J, leaving 23 bases unmatched. TRG and TRD sequences were obtained from every sorted gammadelta sample. TCRdb redid clone calling on the multiplex PCR reads using CATT. The profile shows roughly 93,000 delta-chain clones, over 1.3% of them singletons. Notes on the study in general: The Malian cohort came from a small rural village of predominantly one ethnic group. Many TCRgamma sequences overlapped between individuals in stable Vgamma9/Vdelta2+ repertoires.

With regard to this clone: Antigen unknown. TCRdb records a much larger clone's protein for this DNA, with a difference at residue 16 that likely arises from a read error; the protein given is the translation of the DNA.

Flow sorting of PBMC yielded separate Vgamma9/Vdelta2+ and Vdelta2-negative gammadelta T cell populations for bulk repertoire analysis. Sequenced material: gamma-delta T cells from blood. The origin of this receptor is a pool of human donors (malaria-infected and uninfected, not separated). The V call is TRDV1, the J call TRDJ1, with TRDD2 matching over 9 bases. Here the J gene was assigned by germline matching of the DNA, as TCRdb has none. CDR3 in amino acids: CALGESLPTQPRYCLGLIF. The CDR3 DNA sequence: TGTGCTCTTGGGGAAAGCCTTCCTACACAACCTAGATACTGCTTAGGACTCATCTTT.